This TCR beta chain was profiled in a study of monozygotic twins with inflammatory bowel disease. Using the 5' RACE reads, TCRdb records one entry per CDR3 protein without DNA. The sample shows 210,000 or so distinct CDR3 sequences, and roughly 7.7% sits with its ten largest clones. Germline assignment: CDR1 LNHDA and CDR2 SQIVND (reference sequence). The CDR3 runs to 15 residues. The chain uses TRBV19 and TRBJ2-1; TCRdb reports TRBD1, a call that lacks DNA to check it against. This TCR was recovered from a human donor with ulcerative colitis or Crohn's disease, or a healthy co-twin of an affected twin (not recorded which). The material sequenced was blood. The chain's CDR3 is CASSIGQAFYNEQFF.